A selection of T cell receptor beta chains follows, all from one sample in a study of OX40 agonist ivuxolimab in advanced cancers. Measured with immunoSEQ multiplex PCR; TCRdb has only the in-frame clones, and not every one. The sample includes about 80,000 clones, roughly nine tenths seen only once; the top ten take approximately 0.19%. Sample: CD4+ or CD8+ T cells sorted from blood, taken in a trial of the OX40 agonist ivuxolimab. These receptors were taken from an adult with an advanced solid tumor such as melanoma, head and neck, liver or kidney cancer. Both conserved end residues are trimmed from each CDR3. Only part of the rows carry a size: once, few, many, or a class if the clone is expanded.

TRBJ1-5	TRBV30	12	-	AWSVGGSNQPQH
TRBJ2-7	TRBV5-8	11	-	ASSLAQTYEQY
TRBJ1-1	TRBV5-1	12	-	ASSSLGGDTEAF
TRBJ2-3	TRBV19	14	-	ASSISTGEGGDTQY
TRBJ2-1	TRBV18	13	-	ASSPRGTGDNEQF
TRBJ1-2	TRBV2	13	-	ASSERATFNYGYT
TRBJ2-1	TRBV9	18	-	ASSVALAGLSGPAYNEQF
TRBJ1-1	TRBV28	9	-	ASSFNTEAF
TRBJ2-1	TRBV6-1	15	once	ASSAARLAGADNEQF
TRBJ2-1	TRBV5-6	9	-	ASSRQGNTF
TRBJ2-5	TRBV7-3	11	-	ASSRSPQETQY
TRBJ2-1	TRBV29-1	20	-	SVEEYSPRPLGPSGGHNEQF
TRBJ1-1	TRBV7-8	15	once	ASSPLQGRGRNTEAF
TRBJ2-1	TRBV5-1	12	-	ASSPSRAHNEQF
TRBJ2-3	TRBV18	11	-	ASSDGPVDTQY
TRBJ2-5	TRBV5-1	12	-	ASSSQGAQETQY
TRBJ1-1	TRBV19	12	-	ASSIVGGVGGAF
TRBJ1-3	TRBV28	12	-	ASSFRGPGNTIY
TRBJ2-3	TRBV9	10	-	ASSPPTDTQY
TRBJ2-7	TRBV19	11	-	ASSITRFYEQY
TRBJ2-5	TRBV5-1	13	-	ASSLASGGQETQY
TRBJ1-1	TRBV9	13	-	ASSVGTGQGSEAF
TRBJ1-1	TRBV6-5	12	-	ASTLDRVNTEAF
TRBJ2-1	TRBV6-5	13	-	ASSSRARGHNEQF
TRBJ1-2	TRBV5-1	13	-	ASSYTPGQQAGYT
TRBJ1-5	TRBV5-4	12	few	ASSLDRSNQPQH
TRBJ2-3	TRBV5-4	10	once	ASSLGADTQY
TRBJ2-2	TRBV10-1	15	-	ASSSPVGVPATGELF
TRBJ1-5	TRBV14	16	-	ASSQDVRTVGGNQPQH
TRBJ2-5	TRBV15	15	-	ATSRDVGLAGGGTQY
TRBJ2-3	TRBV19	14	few	ASQPLAGGYTDTQY
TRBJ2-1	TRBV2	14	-	ASRTELAGVYNEQF
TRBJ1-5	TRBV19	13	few	ASRLGRGDNQPQH
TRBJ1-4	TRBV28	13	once	ASSLSGTTDEKLF
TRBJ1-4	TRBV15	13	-	ATSRGQGSNEKLF
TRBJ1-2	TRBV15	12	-	ATSGTGGYYGYT
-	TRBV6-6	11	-	ASSEARPYEQY
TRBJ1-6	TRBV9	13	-	ASSVGTDYNSPLH
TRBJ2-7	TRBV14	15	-	ASSLVAGGTDTYEQY
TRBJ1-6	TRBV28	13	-	ASSSSGGRGSPLH
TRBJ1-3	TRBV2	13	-	ASKDRESSGNTIY
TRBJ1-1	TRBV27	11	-	ASQISMNTEAF
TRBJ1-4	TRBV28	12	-	ASSVRGLNEKLF
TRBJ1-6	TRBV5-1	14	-	ASSSDRALYNSPLH
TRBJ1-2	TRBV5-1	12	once	ASSLEQANYGYT
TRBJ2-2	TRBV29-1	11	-	SVGQLNTGELF
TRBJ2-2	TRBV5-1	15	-	ASSSTLQAANTGELF
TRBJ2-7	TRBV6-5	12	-	ASRYRVTRYEQY
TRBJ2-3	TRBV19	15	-	ASSKTSAGGLTDTQY
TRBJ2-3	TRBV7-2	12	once	ASSLGHSTDTQY
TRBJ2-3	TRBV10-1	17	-	ASSRDRQSGTTSTDTQY
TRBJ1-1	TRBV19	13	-	ASSLRMGQTAEAF
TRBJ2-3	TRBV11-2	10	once	ASSFTADTQY
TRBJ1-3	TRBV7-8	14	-	ASSLRFRDRGNTIY
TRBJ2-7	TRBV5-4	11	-	ASSLVGRGEQY
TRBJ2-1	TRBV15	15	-	ATSGRAASFDSGEQF
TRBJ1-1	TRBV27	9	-	ASSSVTEAF